The text below deals with one T cell receptor (beta chain). TCRdb's copy holds only in-frame clones and misses some; the assay was immunoSEQ multiplex PCR. The sample yields 100,000 to 120,000 clones, 68% seen once. This entry belongs to a study of shared clonotypes between healthy human individuals. Looked up from germline, CDR1 is MDHEN and CDR2 is SYDVKM. Trimming stripped 2 bases from V and 6 bases from J, with 5 bases between. CDR3 length: 12 residues. This receptor was identified in a woman aged 25 to 39 in good health. J is TRBJ1-3 and V is TRBV28; D uncertain. Source material: memory CD8+ T cells sorted from blood. The subset: CD45RO+ cells pooled with CCR7-negative TemRA cells. The CDR3 here is CASSLVENTIYF. DNA for the CDR3: TGTGCCAGCAGTTTAGTTGAAAACACCATATATTTT.